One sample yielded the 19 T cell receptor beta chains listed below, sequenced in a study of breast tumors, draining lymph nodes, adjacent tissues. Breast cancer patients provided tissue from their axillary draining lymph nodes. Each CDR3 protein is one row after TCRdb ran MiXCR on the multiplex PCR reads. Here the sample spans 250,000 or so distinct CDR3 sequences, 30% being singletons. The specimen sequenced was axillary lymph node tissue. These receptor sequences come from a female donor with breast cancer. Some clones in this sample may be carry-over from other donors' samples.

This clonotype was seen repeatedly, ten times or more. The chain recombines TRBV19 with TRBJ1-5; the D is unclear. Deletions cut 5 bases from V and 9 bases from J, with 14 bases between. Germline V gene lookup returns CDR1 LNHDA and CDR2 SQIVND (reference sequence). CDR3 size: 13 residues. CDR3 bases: TGTGCCAGTAGTTCGGAAGCCCGGCGGCCCCAGCATTTT. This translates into CASSSEARRPQHF.

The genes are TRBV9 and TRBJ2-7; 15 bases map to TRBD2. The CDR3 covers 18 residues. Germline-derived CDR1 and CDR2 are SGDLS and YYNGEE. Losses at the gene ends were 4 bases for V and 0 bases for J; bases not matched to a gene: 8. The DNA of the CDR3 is TGTGCCAGCAGCCGGACTAGCGGGAGGGCCTACAGCTCCTACGAGCAGTACTTC. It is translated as CASSRTSGRAYSSYEQYF.

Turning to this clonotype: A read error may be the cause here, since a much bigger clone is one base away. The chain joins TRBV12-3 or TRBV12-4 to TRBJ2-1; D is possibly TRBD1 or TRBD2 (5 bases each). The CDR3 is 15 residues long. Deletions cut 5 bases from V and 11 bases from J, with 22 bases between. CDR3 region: CASSAIAGTLNKQFF. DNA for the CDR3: TGTGCCAGCAGTGCGATAGCCGGGACGCTAAATAAGCAGTTCTTC.

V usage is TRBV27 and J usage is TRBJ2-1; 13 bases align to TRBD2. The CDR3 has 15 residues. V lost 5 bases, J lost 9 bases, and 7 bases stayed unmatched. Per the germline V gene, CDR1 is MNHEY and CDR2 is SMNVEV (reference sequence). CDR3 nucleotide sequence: TGTGCCAGCAGTCTCACTAGCGGGAGGGCCCGTGAGCAGTTCTTC. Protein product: CASSLTSGRAREQFF.

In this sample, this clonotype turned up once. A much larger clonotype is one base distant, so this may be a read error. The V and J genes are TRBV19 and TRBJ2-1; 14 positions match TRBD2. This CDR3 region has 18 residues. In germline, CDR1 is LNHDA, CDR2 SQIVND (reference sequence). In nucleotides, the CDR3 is TGTGCCAGTAGTCTATTGAGCGGGACTAGCGGGAGCTACTATGAGCAGTTCTTC. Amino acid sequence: CASSLLSGTSGSYYEQFF.

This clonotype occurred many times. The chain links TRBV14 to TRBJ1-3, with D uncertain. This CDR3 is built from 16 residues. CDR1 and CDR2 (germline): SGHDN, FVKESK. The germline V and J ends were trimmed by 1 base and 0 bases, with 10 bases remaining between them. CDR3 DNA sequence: TGTGCCAGCAGCCAAGGCCCGCCCGGCTCTGGAAACACCATATATTTT. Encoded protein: CASSQGPPGSGNTIYF.

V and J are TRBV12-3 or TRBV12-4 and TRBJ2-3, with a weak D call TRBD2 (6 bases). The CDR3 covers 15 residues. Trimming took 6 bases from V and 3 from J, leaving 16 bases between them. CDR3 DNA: TGTGCCAGCAGATCCTCGGGGACTCAAACAGATACGCAGTATTTT. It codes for CASRSSGTQTDTQYF.

The CDR3 region is CASSLEASGGYLPLGNEKLFF. CDR3 nucleotide sequence: TGTGCCAGCAGCTTAGAGGCTAGCGGGGGGTATCTCCCGCTAGGTAATGAAAAACTGTTTTTT. The chain recombines TRBV11-2 with TRBJ1-4; TRBD1 is a possible D gene (5 bases). The germline CDR1 and CDR2 sequences are SGHAT and FQNNGV. V lost 0 bases and J 4 bases, leaving 27 bases between the germline ends. The CDR3 runs to 21 residues.

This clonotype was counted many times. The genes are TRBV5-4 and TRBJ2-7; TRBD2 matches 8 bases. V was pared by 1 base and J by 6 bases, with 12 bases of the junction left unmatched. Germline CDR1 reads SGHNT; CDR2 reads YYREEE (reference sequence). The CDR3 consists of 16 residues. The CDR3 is CASSLFGAGVRGEQYF. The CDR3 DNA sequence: TGTGCCAGCAGCTTGTTTGGAGCGGGAGTTCGAGGCGAGCAGTACTTC.

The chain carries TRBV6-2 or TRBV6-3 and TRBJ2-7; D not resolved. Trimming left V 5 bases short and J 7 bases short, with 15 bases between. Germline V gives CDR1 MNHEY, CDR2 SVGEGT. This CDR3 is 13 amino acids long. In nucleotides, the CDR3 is TGTGCCAGCAGTCCCAGACACCCTTGGGAGCAGTACTTC. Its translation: CASSPRHPWEQYF.

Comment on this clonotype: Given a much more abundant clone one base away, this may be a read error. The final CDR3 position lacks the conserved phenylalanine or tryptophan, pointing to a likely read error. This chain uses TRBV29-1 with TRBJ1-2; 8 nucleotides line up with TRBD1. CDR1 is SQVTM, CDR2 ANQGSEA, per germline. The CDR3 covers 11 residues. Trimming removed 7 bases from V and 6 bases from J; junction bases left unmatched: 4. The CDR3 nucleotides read TGCAGCGCCAGGGGGCTCCATGGCTACACCGTC. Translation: CSARGLHGYTV.

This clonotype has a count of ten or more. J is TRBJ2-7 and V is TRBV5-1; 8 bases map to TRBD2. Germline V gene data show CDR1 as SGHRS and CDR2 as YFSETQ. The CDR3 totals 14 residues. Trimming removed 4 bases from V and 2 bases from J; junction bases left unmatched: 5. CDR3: CASSIGLATYEQYF. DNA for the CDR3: TGCGCCAGCAGCATAGGACTAGCCACCTACGAGCAGTACTTC.

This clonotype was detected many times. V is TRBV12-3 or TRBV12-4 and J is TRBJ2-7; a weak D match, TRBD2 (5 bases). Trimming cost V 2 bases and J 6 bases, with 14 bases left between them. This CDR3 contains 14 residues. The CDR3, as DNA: TGTGCCAGCAGTTTACGCGGAGGTCCGGCCGAGCAGTACTTC. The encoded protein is CASSLRGGPAEQYF.

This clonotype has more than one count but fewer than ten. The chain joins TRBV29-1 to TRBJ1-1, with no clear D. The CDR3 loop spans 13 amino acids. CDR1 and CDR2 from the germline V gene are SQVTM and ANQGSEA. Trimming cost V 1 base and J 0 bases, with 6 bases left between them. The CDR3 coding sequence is TGCAGCGTTGAAGTCAGCATGAACACTGAAGCTTTCTTT. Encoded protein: CSVEVSMNTEAFF.

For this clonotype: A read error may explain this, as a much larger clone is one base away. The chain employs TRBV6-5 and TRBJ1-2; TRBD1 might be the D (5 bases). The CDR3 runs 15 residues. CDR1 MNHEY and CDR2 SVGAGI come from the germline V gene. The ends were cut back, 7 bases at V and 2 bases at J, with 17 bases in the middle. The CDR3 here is CASKSLLGANYGYTF. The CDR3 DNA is TGTGCCAGCAAGTCATTACTCGGGGCGAACTATGGCTACACCTTC.

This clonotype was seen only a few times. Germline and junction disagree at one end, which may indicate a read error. The CDR3 DNA reads as TGCAGCGCAAAGGGACTCTTTCTTGAGCCGTTCTTC. As protein: CSAKGLFLEPFF. This chain connects TRBV20-1 to TRBJ2-1; the D gene is possibly TRBD2 (6 bases). The CDR3 is made up of 12 amino acids. Germline V gene data show CDR1 as DFQATT and CDR2 as SNEGSKA (reference sequence).

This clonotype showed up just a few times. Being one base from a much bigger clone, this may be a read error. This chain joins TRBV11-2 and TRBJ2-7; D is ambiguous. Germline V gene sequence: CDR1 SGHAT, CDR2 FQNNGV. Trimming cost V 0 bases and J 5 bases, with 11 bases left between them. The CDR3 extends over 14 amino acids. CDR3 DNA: TGTGCCAGCAGCTTAGAAGATTTGTCACACGAGCAGTACTTC. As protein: CASSLEDLSHEQYF.

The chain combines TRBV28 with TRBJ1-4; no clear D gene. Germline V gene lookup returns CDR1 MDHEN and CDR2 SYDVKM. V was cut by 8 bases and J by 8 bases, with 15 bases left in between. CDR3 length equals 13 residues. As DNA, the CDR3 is TGTGCCAGCTCTCGACTCGTCGGGGAAAAACTGTTTTTT. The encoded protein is CASSRLVGEKLFF.

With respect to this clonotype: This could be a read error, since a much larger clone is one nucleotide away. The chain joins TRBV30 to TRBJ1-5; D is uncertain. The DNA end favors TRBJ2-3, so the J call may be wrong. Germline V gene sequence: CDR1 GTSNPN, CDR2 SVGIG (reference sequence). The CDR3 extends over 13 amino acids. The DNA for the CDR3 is TGTGCCTGGAGTGTACAGTTCAATCAGCCCCAGTATTTT. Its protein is CAWSVQFNQPQYF.